Shown below are 2 T cell receptor beta chains from a single sample sequenced in a study of radiation and T cells in renal cell carcinoma. TCRdb keeps only in-frame clones here, not all; method: immunoSEQ multiplex PCR. Of about 120,000 clones listed, roughly 77% are singletons. Specified time point: blood 2 weeks post-SBRT. Noted treatment: 15 Gy SBRT to primary tumor, nephrectomy 4 weeks later. Source: blood, taken from a patient whose treatment included radiotherapy and nephrectomy. The receptors were sampled from a woman aged 60-70 years with renal cell carcinoma.

This clone was seen a few times. The chain is built from TRBV6-5 and TRBJ1-4; D is perhaps TRBD1 (5 bases). The CDR3 runs 13 residues. Trimming took 0 bases from V and 14 from J, leaving 13 bases between them. Germline V gene lookup returns CDR1 MNHEY and CDR2 SVGAGI. CDR3 in amino acids: CASSYSIRGALFF. The CDR3 DNA reads TGTGCCAGCAGTTACTCGATTCGCGGGGCCCTGTTTTTT.

The chain joins TRBV6-5 to TRBJ1-2, with 7 bases matching TRBD1. Germline CDR1 MNHEY, CDR2 SVGAGI. The CDR3 runs to 14 residues. The junction had 8 bases not matched to a gene; V was cut back by 8 bases and J by 2 bases. CDR3 protein: CASANPGQNYGYTF. CDR3 nucleotide sequence: TGTGCCAGCGCAAACCCGGGACAGAACTATGGCTACACCTTC.